The 21 T cell receptor beta chains presented below share a single source sample, sequenced in a study of T cell responses to AZD1222 COVID-19 vaccine. Generated by immunoSEQ multiplex PCR, the TCRdb table keeps only in-frame clones and is missing some. The data show approximately 160,000 clones, around nine tenths seen once. The sequencing used peripheral blood, collected on day 0 of AZD1222 vaccination. The receptor set was obtained from an adult in good health.

This rearrangement joins TRBV9 to TRBJ2-3, with 7 bases matching TRBD1. This CDR3 region has 14 residues. After removal of 4 bases from V and 1 base from J, the junction contained 3 bases not matched to a gene. The germline gives CDR1 SGDLS, CDR2 YYNGEE. The CDR3 DNA reads TGTGCCAGCAGCATCGACAGGGGCACAGATACGCAGTATTTT. This sequence encodes CASSIDRGTDTQYF.

This rearrangement joins TRBV18 to TRBJ2-1, with D tentatively TRBD2 (5 bases). CDR1 is KGHSH, CDR2 LQKENI, per germline. Between the trimmed V and J ends, which lost 3 bases and 6 bases, there was a span of 9 bases. This CDR3 contains 13 residues. The CDR3 coding sequence is TGTGCCAGCTCACCCTCGGCGGGCAATGAGCAGTTCTTC. Residues: CASSPSAGNEQFF.

The V and J genes are TRBV3-1 (or the pseudogene TRBV3-2) and TRBJ1-4, with 8 positions matching TRBD1. Trimming took 1 base from V and 0 from J; bases not matched to a gene: 1. The CDR3 covers 16 residues. Germline CDR1 reads LGHDT; CDR2 reads YNNKEL (reference sequence). The CDR3 bases are TGTGCCAGCAGCCAAGGGGGACAGGCAACTAATGAAAAACTGTTTTTT. This sequence encodes CASSQGGQATNEKLFF.

The genes are TRBV19 and TRBJ1-5; no definite D call. CDR1 and CDR2 (germline): LNHDA, SQIVND (reference sequence). V lost 8 bases and J 5 bases, leaving 10 bases between the germline ends. This CDR3 has 12 amino acids. The CDR3 here is CASGSSYQPQHF. In DNA, the CDR3 is TGTGCCAGTGGCAGCTCCTATCAGCCCCAGCATTTT.

J is TRBJ1-6 and V is TRBV10-3; tentatively, D is TRBD1 (5 bases). CDR1 is ENHRY and CDR2 is SYGVKD in the germline V gene. CDR3 length: 13 amino acids. Trimming left V 10 bases short and J 7 bases short, with 14 bases between. The CDR3 DNA is TGTGCCACCAGACAGATTACCAATTCACCCCTCCACTTT. Protein: CATRQITNSPLHF.

This chain joins TRBV18 and TRBJ1-4; 9 nucleotides match TRBD1. Trimming removed 4 bases from V and 0 bases from J; junction bases left unmatched: 0. Per germline, CDR1 KGHSH and CDR2 LQKENI. This CDR3 contains 15 residues. The CDR3 DNA is TGTGCCAGCTCACGGGACAGGGCAACTAATGAAAAACTGTTTTTT. Protein sequence: CASSRDRATNEKLFF. Full variable domain (missing parts from reference TRBV18 and TRBJ1-4): NAGVMQNPRHLVRRRGQEARLRCSPMKGHSHVYWYRQLPEEGLKFMVYLQKENIIDESGMPKERFSAEFPKEGPSILRIQQVVRGDSAAYFCASSRDRATNEKLFFGSGTQLSVL.

The chain combines TRBV30 with TRBJ2-7; D remains unclear. V shed 7 bases and J shed 3 bases, with 13 bases lying between them. The CDR3 has 12 residues. Germline assignment: CDR1 GTSNPN and CDR2 SVGIG (reference sequence). CDR3 sequence (DNA): TGTGCCTCCCTGTGGAAGGGCTACGAGCAGTACTTC. Amino acid sequence: CASLWKGYEQYF. Full variable domain (missing parts from reference TRBV30 and TRBJ2-7): SQTIHQWPATLVQPVGSPLSLECTVEGTSNPNLYWYRQAAGRGLQLLFYSVGIGQISSEVPQNLSASRPQDRQFILSSKKLLLSDSGFYLCASLWKGYEQYFGPGTRLTVT.

The chain carries TRBV10-3 and TRBJ1-1; 9 bases align to TRBD1. This CDR3 region has 16 residues. With V trimmed by 4 bases and J by 4 bases, 10 bases remained unmatched. The germline V gene has CDR1 ENHRY and CDR2 SYGVKD. The DNA for the CDR3 is TGTGCCATCAGTGCCTTCGAACCGGGACAGGGCACTGAAGCTTTCTTT. As protein: CAISAFEPGQGTEAFF.

The gene calls are TRBV7-9 and TRBJ1-1, with D possibly TRBD1 on 5 matching bases. The CDR3 covers 14 residues. The V and J ends lost 1 base and 7 bases respectively, with 13 bases between them. Germline-derived CDR1 and CDR2 are SEHNR and FQNEAQ (reference sequence). The CDR3 is CASSLVGGSGEAFF. The CDR3 DNA follows: TGTGCCAGCAGCTTAGTGGGGGGAAGTGGTGAAGCTTTCTTT. Full variable domain (missing parts from reference TRBV7-9 and TRBJ1-1): DTGVSQNPRHKITKRGQNVTFRCDPISEHNRLYWYRQTLGQGPEFLTYFQNEAQLEKSRLLSDRFSAERPKGSFSTLEIQRTEQGDSAMYLCASSLVGGSGEAFFGQGTRLTVV.

V and J are TRBV6-2 or TRBV6-3 and TRBJ1-1; D is unclear. The CDR3 totals 13 residues. The V end was cut by 4 bases, the J end by 3 bases, with 9 bases between. Germline V lookup: CDR1 MNHEY, CDR2 SVGEGT. The CDR3 reads CASSWREDTEAFF. In nucleotides, the CDR3 is TGTGCCAGCAGTTGGAGGGAGGACACTGAAGCTTTCTTT.

The chain combines TRBV19 with TRBJ2-7; D is possibly TRBD1 or TRBD2 (7 bases each). V lost 3 bases, J lost 6 bases, and 18 bases lay in between. Germline loops: CDR1 LNHDA, CDR2 SQIVND (reference sequence). The CDR3 contains 15 residues. The CDR3 DNA reads TGTGCCAGTAGTATGGGGACTAACAGGGGCTCCGAGCAGTACTTC. Amino acids: CASSMGTNRGSEQYF.

The rearrangement uses TRBV2 and TRBJ2-5; D uncertain. The V gene's germline CDR1 is SNHLY and CDR2 FYNNEI. The V end was cut by 5 bases, the J end by 2 bases, with 12 bases between. The CDR3 is 14 amino acids. CDR3 sequence reads: CASSHTRIQETQYF. The CDR3 DNA sequence: TGTGCCAGCAGTCACACACGGATTCAAGAGACCCAGTACTTC.

The chain couples TRBV7-9 to TRBJ1-1; 8 bases are a match to TRBD1. This CDR3 has 14 residues. Germline CDR1 SEHNR, CDR2 FQNEAQ (reference sequence). The J segment lost 0 bases and the V segment lost 5 bases, leaving 2 bases of the junction unmatched. The CDR3 region is CASSMTGVNTEAFF. DNA of the CDR3: TGTGCCAGCAGCATGACAGGGGTGAACACTGAAGCTTTCTTT. The full variable domain, rest sourced from reference TRBV7-9 and TRBJ1-1, is DTGVSQNPRHKITKRGQNVTFRCDPISEHNRLYWYRQTLGQGPEFLTYFQNEAQLEKSRLLSDRFSAERPKGSFSTLEIQRTEQGDSAMYLCASSMTGVNTEAFFGQGTRLTVV.

This clone is categorized as medium-sized (0.01 to 0.1%). The chain combines TRBV28 with TRBJ2-7; D is ambiguous. The CDR3 covers 14 residues. CDR1 and CDR2 (germline): MDHEN, SYDVKM. The germline V and J ends were trimmed by 8 bases and 2 bases, with 16 bases remaining between them. In DNA form, the CDR3 reads TGTGCCAGCCTAGGGAACGGATACGCCTACGAGCAGTACTTC. Its protein is CASLGNGYAYEQYF.

The chain has TRBV3-1 (or the pseudogene TRBV3-2) and TRBJ1-3, with D possibly matching TRBD1 (6 bases). The CDR3 has 14 amino acids. Germline V gene lookup returns CDR1 LGHDT and CDR2 YNNKEL (reference sequence). V was clipped by 4 bases and J by 2 bases, with 9 bases between them. This CDR3 is CASSLTGTGNTIYF. CDR3 coding DNA: TGTGCCAGCAGCCTCACAGGGACTGGAAACACCATATATTTT.

The V and J genes are TRBV28 and TRBJ1-2, with TRBD1 as a possible D gene (5 bases). Germline lookup yields CDR1 MDHEN and CDR2 SYDVKM. V was clipped by 7 bases and J by 5 bases, with 20 bases between them. The CDR3 covers 15 residues. The CDR3 here is CASTTGGRGPYGYTF. CDR3 in DNA: TGTGCCAGCACCACGGGCGGGCGGGGACCATATGGCTACACCTTC.

V and J are TRBV7-8 and TRBJ1-5; D gene unclear. This CDR3 region has 16 residues. The germline V and J ends were trimmed by 2 bases and 3 bases, with 14 bases remaining between them. Germline V gene data show CDR1 as SGHVS and CDR2 as FQNEAQ. The CDR3 reads CASSLMGQTYNQPQHF. CDR3 sequence (DNA): TGTGCCAGCAGCTTAATGGGCCAGACTTACAATCAGCCCCAGCATTTT. Complete variable domain (other parts from reference TRBV7-8 and TRBJ1-5): GAGVSQSPRYKVAKRGQDVALRCDPISGHVSLFWYQQALGQGPEFLTYFQNEAQLDKSGLPSDRFFAERPEGSVSTLKIQRTQQEDSAVYLCASSLMGQTYNQPQHFGDGTRLSIL.

The rearrangement links TRBV28 to TRBJ1-2; D unresolved. CDR1 and CDR2 from the germline V gene are MDHEN and SYDVKM. This CDR3 contains 16 residues. V lost 5 bases to trimming and J lost 6 bases, with 22 bases between them. CDR3 DNA sequence: TGTGCCAGCAGTGCTCATGCGGACCCGCGACAAGATGGCTACACCTTC. As protein: CASSAHADPRQDGYTF.

The chain uses TRBV6-5 and TRBJ1-1; perhaps TRBD1 as D (6 bases). Germline V gene data show CDR1 as MNHEY and CDR2 as SVGAGI. The CDR3 length is 13 residues. V lost 4 bases and J 4 bases, leaving 10 bases between the germline ends. The DNA for the CDR3 is TGTGCCAGCAGTTTTGGGGGCGGCACTGAAGCTTTCTTT. This gives the protein CASSFGGGTEAFF.

This sequence joins TRBV28 and TRBJ2-4; no reliable D call. The length of the CDR3 is 14 residues. V lost 10 bases to trimming and J lost 0 bases, with 13 bases between them. The V gene's germline CDR1 is MDHEN and CDR2 SYDVKM. CDR3 DNA: TGTGCCACCCAGGAGAGTTTAGCCAAAAACATTCAGTACTTC. It encodes CATQESLAKNIQYF.

The rearrangement joins TRBV28 to TRBJ2-1; no clear D. Germline assignment: CDR1 MDHEN and CDR2 SYDVKM. The V end lost 8 bases, the J end lost 5 bases, and 13 bases lay between the germline ends. The length of the CDR3 is 13 residues. In DNA, the CDR3 is TGTGCCAGCGGATTTTGGGGAAACAATGAGCAGTTCTTC. Its protein is CASGFWGNNEQFF.